A single sample is the source of the 9 T cell receptor beta chains below, sequenced in a study of cytomegalovirus exposure and HLA in healthy donors. PCR involved 60 Vbeta and 13 Jbeta primers. Profiled with immunoSEQ multiplex PCR; TCRdb holds only in-frame clones, not every one. Seen here are about 98,000 clones, 77% observed once, and the top ten hold 9.6%. The sample consisted of PBMCs. The receptors come from a male donor in good health and CMV-seropositive.

The V gene is TRBV7-7, the J gene TRBJ2-7, with TRBD1 matching over 7 bases. V dropped 5 bases and J dropped 6; count of bases not matched to a gene: 10. Germline V gene lookup returns CDR1 SSHAT and CDR2 FNYEAQ (reference sequence). This CDR3 is 14 amino acids long. The CDR3 nucleotides are TGTGCCAGCAGCCCGGGAAGACAGGGCGGCGAGCAGTACTTC. It yields the protein CASSPGRQGGEQYF.

CDR3 amino acids: CASSLGPDGNSYEQYF. The CDR3 bases are TGCGCCAGCAGCCTTGGGCCAGACGGGAACTCCTACGAGCAGTACTTC. This chain uses TRBV4-1 with TRBJ2-5; D perhaps matches TRBD2 (5 bases). The DNA end is more similar to TRBJ2-7, so the J call may be wrong. Germline CDR1 is MGHRA and CDR2 is YSYEKL. There are 16 residues in the CDR3.

V usage is TRBV11-2 and J usage is TRBJ1-1; 12 bases match TRBD1. Germline-derived CDR1 and CDR2 are SGHAT and FQNNGV. The CDR3 contains 17 residues. Germline trimming cut 2 bases from V and 5 bases from J; bases unmatched to any gene: 9. The DNA of the CDR3 is TGTGCCAGCAGCTTAAGGGACAGGGGGCGGATTAGAACTGAAGCTTTCTTT. Amino acid sequence: CASSLRDRGRIRTEAFF. Complete variable domain (other parts from reference TRBV11-2 and TRBJ1-1): EAGVAQSPRYKIIEKRQSVAFWCNPISGHATLYWYQQILGQGPKLLIQFQNNGVVDDSQLPKDRFSAERLKGVDSTLKIQPAKLEDSAVYLCASSLRDRGRIRTEAFFGQGTRLTVV.

This chain joins TRBV5-1 and TRBJ2-5, with 9 bases matching TRBD2. CDR1 and CDR2 (germline): SGHRS, YFSETQ. This CDR3 is 15 amino acids long. The J segment lost 1 base and the V segment lost 3 bases, leaving 4 bases of the junction unmatched. Here the CDR3 reads CASSWTSVSQETQYF. The CDR3 coding sequence is TGCGCCAGCAGCTGGACTAGCGTGAGCCAAGAGACCCAGTACTTC.

The table lists this clone with a count of one. The chain joins TRBV7-2 to TRBJ2-7; D is perhaps TRBD2 (5 bases). Trimming cost V 5 bases and J 0 bases, with 17 bases left between them. The CDR3 has 16 residues. Germline V gene sequence: CDR1 SGHTA, CDR2 FQGNSA. CDR3 nucleotide sequence: TGTGCCAGCAGCCTTTTAAGCAGCGGAATCTCCTACGAGCAGTACTTC. This codes for CASSLLSSGISYEQYF.

The J gene is TRBJ1-2, the V gene TRBV6-1; 9 bases agree with TRBD1. The V gene's germline CDR1 is MNHNS and CDR2 SASEGT. The ends lost 6 bases at V and 4 bases at J; junction bases unmatched: 9. The length of the CDR3 is 15 residues. CDR3 nucleotides: TGTGCCAGCAGCGAATACGGGACAGGGACCTATGGCTACACCTTC. This gives the protein CASSEYGTGTYGYTF.

V and J are TRBV27 and TRBJ1-4, with 10 bases that match TRBD1. The CDR3 contains 17 residues. Germline V lookup: CDR1 MNHEY, CDR2 SMNVEV (reference sequence). V was clipped by 2 bases and J by 0 bases; unmatched bases: 3. The CDR3: CASSLTGTGATNEKLFF. Here the CDR3 DNA reads TGTGCCAGCAGTTTAACAGGGACAGGGGCAACTAATGAAAAACTGTTTTTT.

The gene calls are TRBV7-6 and TRBJ1-2, with D unclear. CDR1 is SGHVS, CDR2 FNYEAQ, per germline. The CDR3 extends over 13 amino acids. The V and J ends lost 5 bases and 1 base respectively, with 8 bases between them. The CDR3 sequence: CASSKELNYGYTF. The CDR3 DNA reads TGTGCCAGCAGCAAAGAACTTAACTATGGCTACACCTTC.

The chain links TRBV18 to TRBJ1-2; 7 bases align to TRBD1. The germline V gene encodes CDR1 KGHSH and CDR2 LQKENI. J gave up 7 bases and V 4 bases, and 27 bases lay outside the gene matches. The CDR3 runs to 20 residues. In DNA, the CDR3 is TGTGCCAGCTCACGGGACAGTGACGGTACTTATGGGGCGGATACTGGTGGCTACACCTTC. Translated: CASSRDSDGTYGADTGGYTF.